The 18 T cell receptor beta chains presented below share a single source sample, sequenced in a study of PD-1 blockade in classical Hodgkin lymphoma. Repertoires were generated with immunoSEQ multiplex PCR, while TCRdb's copy carries only in-frame clones and drops some. The top ten hold approximately 9.7% of the sample, which has approximately 60,000 clones, 90% seen once. Every single patient, without exception, relapsed after autologous stem cell transplantation, and brentuximab vedotin exposure varied. The sequences come from peripheral blood mononuclear cells (PBMCs), collected at baseline. All receptors derive from a human donor with classical Hodgkin lymphoma.

The rearrangement joins TRBV11-2 to TRBJ1-5; unclear D gene. Germline V CDR1 and CDR2: SGHAT, FQNNGV. This CDR3 is 13 amino acids long. Trimming removed 5 bases from V and 12 bases from J, with 17 bases in between. This CDR3 is CASSHTATANQHF. The DNA of the CDR3 is TGTGCCAGCAGCCATACAGCAACAGCGAACCAGCATTTT.

V gene TRBV2 combines with J gene TRBJ1-2, with D possibly being TRBD1 (5 bases). Trimming took off 1 base at V and 4 bases at J, with 7 bases between the two ends. The CDR3 is 13 amino acids. Per the germline V gene, CDR1 is SNHLY and CDR2 is FYNNEI. CDR3 bases: TGTGCCAGCAGTGAAGTCGACAGCTATGGCTACACCTTC. Translating gives CASSEVDSYGYTF.

This chain connects TRBV4-2 to TRBJ1-2; no firm D call. The CDR3 spans 14 residues. CDR1 LGHNA and CDR2 YNFKEQ come from the germline V gene. V lost 1 base and J lost 0, with 6 bases in between. CDR3 sequence reads: CASSQATPNYGYTF. In DNA form, the CDR3 reads TGTGCCAGCAGCCAAGCGACACCTAACTATGGCTACACCTTC.

The chain has TRBV5-4 and TRBJ1-6; 8 positions agree with TRBD1. V gave up 5 bases and J gave up 5 bases; unmatched junction bases: 0. Germline CDR1 and CDR2: SGHNT and YYREEE (reference sequence). The CDR3 is made up of 13 amino acids. The CDR3 nucleotides are TGTGCCAGCAGGGGACAGGATAATTCACCCCTCCACTTT. Protein sequence: CASRGQDNSPLHF. Full variable domain (outside the CDR3, taken from reference TRBV5-4 and TRBJ1-6): ETGVTQSPTHLIKTRGQQVTLRCSSQSGHNTVSWYQQALGQGPQFIFQYYREEENGRGNFPPRFSGLQFPNYSSELNVNALELDDSALYLCASRGQDNSPLHFGNGTRLTVT.

The V call is TRBV2, the J call TRBJ1-4, with unresolved D. Germline-derived CDR1 and CDR2 are SNHLY and FYNNEI. The V end lost 3 bases, the J end lost 7 bases, and 24 bases lay between the germline ends. The CDR3 length is 18 residues. The CDR3 nucleotides are TGTGCCAGCAGTGACCCCGTGGCTCGGCGGGAGTCAAGTGAAAAACTGTTTTTT. This gives the protein CASSDPVARRESSEKLFF. The full variable domain, rest sourced from reference TRBV2 and TRBJ1-4, is EPEVTQTPSHQVTQMGQEVILRCVPISNHLYFYWYRQILGQKVEFLVSFYNNEISEKSEIFDDQFSVERPDGSNFTLKIRSTKLEDSAMYFCASSDPVARRESSEKLFFGSGTQLSVL.

Written as DNA, the CDR3 is TGTGCCAGCCGGGAAGAAAGCTCCTACAATGAGCAGTTCTTC. Encoded protein: CASREESSYNEQFF. The chain uses TRBV28 and TRBJ2-1; maybe TRBD2 (5 bases). CDR3 length equals 14 residues. The V gene lost 8 bases and the J gene lost 0 bases, with 11 bases spanning the gap. Germline loops: CDR1 MDHEN, CDR2 SYDVKM.

The V gene is TRBV27, the J gene TRBJ2-5, with D possibly being TRBD1 (6 bases). V lost 5 bases and J 3 bases, leaving 16 bases between the germline ends. The CDR3 totals 15 residues. Germline assignment: CDR1 MNHEY and CDR2 SMNVEV (reference sequence). This chain's CDR3 is CASSHTGTPEETQYF. In nucleotides, the CDR3 is TGTGCCAGCAGTCATACCGGGACACCCGAAGAGACCCAGTACTTC.

The chain carries TRBV6-5 and TRBJ2-3; no definite D call. Germline V gene data show CDR1 as MNHEY and CDR2 as SVGAGI. This CDR3 comprises 13 residues. The V gene lost 6 bases and the J gene lost 0 bases, with 7 bases spanning the gap. CDR3 amino acids: CASRTTSTDTQYF. The CDR3 nucleotides are TGTGCCAGCAGGACAACTAGCACAGATACGCAGTATTTT.

The rearrangement joins TRBV5-1 to TRBJ1-2, with no clear D. The CDR3 runs 11 residues. Between the trimmed V and J ends, which lost 3 bases and 6 bases, there was a span of 6 bases. CDR1 and CDR2 from the germline V gene are SGHRS and YFSETQ. Here the CDR3 reads CASSSQDGYTF. CDR3 nucleotide sequence: TGCGCCAGCAGCTCCCAGGATGGCTACACCTTC.

The chain carries TRBV12-5 and TRBJ2-1; D is possibly TRBD2 (5 bases). CDR1 and CDR2 from the germline V gene are LGHNT and FRNRAP. Trimming shortened V by 6 bases and J by 5 bases, and 11 bases separated the two germline ends. The CDR3 contains 13 residues. The CDR3 loop is CASGSSGHNEQFF. In DNA form, the CDR3 reads TGTGCTAGTGGCTCAAGCGGCCACAATGAGCAGTTCTTC.

This rearrangement joins TRBV5-1 to TRBJ2-1; TRBD2 might be the D (7 bases). V was clipped by 4 bases and J by 8 bases, with 13 bases between them. In germline, CDR1 is SGHRS, CDR2 YFSETQ. The CDR3 length is 13 residues. CDR3 DNA: TGCGCCAGCAGCCGGGGGGCGGGCGATGAGCAGTTCTTC. Protein product: CASSRGAGDEQFF. The full variable domain, completed using reference TRBV5-1 and TRBJ2-1, is KAGVTQTPRYLIKTRGQQVTLSCSPISGHRSVSWYQQTPGQGLQFLFEYFSETQRNKGNFPGRFSGRQFSNSRSEMNVSTLELGDSALYLCASSRGAGDEQFFGPGTRLTVL.

The rearrangement uses TRBV27 and TRBJ2-4, with 7 positions matching TRBD2. CDR1 is MNHEY and CDR2 is SMNVEV in the germline V gene (reference sequence). V shed 3 bases and J 8 bases; nucleotides not matched to a gene: 7. The CDR3 runs to 14 residues. CDR3 bases: TGTGCCAGCAGTTTTAGTAGCGGGTACGACATTCAGTACTTC. This translates into CASSFSSGYDIQYF.

The chain is built from TRBV30 and TRBJ1-1; D is unclear. Germline CDR1 and CDR2: GTSNPN and SVGIG (reference sequence). V gave up 4 bases and J gave up 5 bases, with 20 bases separating them. The CDR3 extends over 15 amino acids. CDR3 sequence (DNA): TGTGCCTGGATGGGTAGCTGGGGAGGAAAAACTGAAGCTTTCTTT. Encoded protein: CAWMGSWGGKTEAFF.

The chain uses TRBV5-1 and TRBJ2-7; D is undetermined. Trimming took off 2 bases at V and 4 bases at J, with 16 bases between the two ends. The CDR3 has 15 residues. Per the germline V gene, CDR1 is SGHRS and CDR2 is YFSETQ. The CDR3 nucleotides read TGCGCCAGCAGCTTTCGGACGTCATACCGATACGAGCAGTACTTC. It codes for CASSFRTSYRYEQYF.

V and J are TRBV28 and TRBJ2-7, with TRBD2 identical over 7 bases. CDR3 length: 11 amino acids. Germline CDR1 reads MDHEN; CDR2 reads SYDVKM. This chain's CDR3 is CAIGGFYEQYF. CDR3 nucleotides: TGTGCAATCGGGGGGTTCTACGAGCAGTACTTC.

This clone was recorded only once. V is TRBV27 and J is TRBJ1-5; tentative D call: TRBD1 (6 bases). V lost 3 bases and J 4 bases, leaving 16 bases between the germline ends. This CDR3 region has 16 residues. In germline, CDR1 is MNHEY, CDR2 SMNVEV (reference sequence). The CDR3 sequence: CASSLSGQYGNQPQHF. The CDR3 DNA is TGTGCCAGCAGTTTGTCTGGACAGTACGGGAATCAGCCCCAGCATTTT.

This chain uses TRBV9 with TRBJ2-1; D gene ambiguous. Trimming took 0 bases from V and 9 from J, leaving 10 bases between them. Germline V gene lookup returns CDR1 SGDLS and CDR2 YYNGEE. The CDR3 contains 13 residues. The CDR3 coding sequence is TGTGCCAGCAGCGTAGGGAATTGGGGTGAGCAGTTCTTC. Residues: CASSVGNWGEQFF.

This clone was seen a handful of times. The CDR3 DNA reads TGTGCCAGTAGTATCCAGGGACAGGGTGGGAATTCACCCCTCCACTTT. As protein: CASSIQGQGGNSPLHF. The chain is built from TRBV19 and TRBJ1-6, with TRBD1 identical over 9 bases. This CDR3 has 16 residues. CDR1 is LNHDA and CDR2 is SQIVND in the germline V gene (reference sequence). The V and J ends lost 3 bases and 7 bases, in that order; junction bases with no gene match: 7.